Each of the 10 T cell receptor beta chains below was sequenced from the same sample in a study of blood T cells in healthy people across ages. Through a sample-barcoded 5' primer and a J-beta primer mix, a second PCR was run for 7 to 11 cycles. TCRdb ran MiXCR on the 5' RACE reads and lists one entry per CDR3 protein. The sample includes about 1.6 million distinct CDR3 sequences, almost 35% seen only once; the top ten take approximately 10%. The sequenced sample consisted of blood. All receptors derive from a woman between 25 and 40 years old in good health.

This clonotype came up a few times. V usage is TRBV2 and J usage is TRBJ1-2; no firm D call. The CDR3 totals 16 residues. Trimming removed 0 bases from V and 4 bases from J, with 15 bases in between. Germline V CDR1 and CDR2: SNHLY, FYNNEI. The CDR3 DNA is TGTGCCAGCAGTGAAGCTTCGGCAGATCGGGGCTATGGCTACACCTTC. Amino acid sequence: CASSEASADRGYGYTF.

This clonotype appeared many times. V gene TRBV6-6 combines with J gene TRBJ1-6; weak D call: TRBD1 (5 bases). Trimming removed 5 bases from V and 7 bases from J, with 9 bases in between. Germline V gene sequence: CDR1 MNHNY, CDR2 SVGAGI (reference sequence). This CDR3 contains 13 residues. CDR3: CASSGDPNSPLHF. DNA for the CDR3: TGTGCCAGCAGTGGGGACCCAAATTCACCCCTCCACTTT.

With respect to this clonotype: One end of the junction does not line up with germline, which may come from a read error. The chain has TRBV11-3 and TRBJ2-1; 13 bases map to TRBD2. From germline, CDR1 is SGHNT and CDR2 YENEEA. This CDR3 contains 16 residues. The CDR3 bases are TGTGCCAGCAGCTTAGAAGGGACTAGCGGGAAGAATGAGCAGTTTTTC. Its protein product is CASSLEGTSGKNEQFF.

This clonotype came up a few times. The J gene is TRBJ1-1, the V gene TRBV20-1; possibly TRBD1 for D (6 bases). Trimming shortened V by 7 bases and J by 4 bases, and 22 bases separated the two germline ends. CDR3 length equals 15 residues. Per germline, CDR1 DFQATT and CDR2 SNEGSKA (reference sequence). CDR3 residues: CSVPDSANLGTEAFF. In DNA form, the CDR3 reads TGCAGTGTTCCGGACAGCGCAAATCTGGGCACTGAAGCTTTCTTT.

This clonotype was recorded many times. V is TRBV11-1 and J is TRBJ1-2; D is perhaps TRBD1 (6 bases). V was shortened by 4 bases and J by 7 bases, with 19 bases between the two germline ends. CDR1 and CDR2 (germline): SGHAT, FQDESV (reference sequence). The CDR3 totals 15 residues. This chain's CDR3 is CASSSSGGSRGGYTF. Written as DNA, the CDR3 is TGTGCCAGCAGCTCCAGCGGGGGCAGCCGGGGTGGCTACACCTTC.

This sequence joins TRBV12-3 or TRBV12-4 and TRBJ2-7; TRBD2 agrees at 15 bases. CDR3 length equals 16 residues. Trimming cost V 7 bases and J 3 bases; bases outside gene matches: 7. The DNA for the CDR3 is TGTGCCAGCACCCCTGGACTAGCGGGGGGGTTCTACGAGCAGTACTTC. Translating gives CASTPGLAGGFYEQYF.

The V and J genes are TRBV5-1 and TRBJ2-1; 8 nucleotides match TRBD2. Per germline, CDR1 SGHRS and CDR2 YFSETQ. V gave up 4 bases and J gave up 1 base; unmatched junction bases: 4. There are 15 residues in the CDR3. CDR3 coding DNA: TGCGCCAGCAGCCGCGGGGGGAATTCCTACAATGAGCAGTTCTTC. Its translation is CASSRGGNSYNEQFF.

The rearrangement links TRBV24-1 to TRBJ2-7, with 9 bases that match TRBD2. The CDR3 runs to 15 residues. The V gene's germline CDR1 is KGHDR and CDR2 SFDVKD. V dropped 0 bases and J dropped 6; count of bases not matched to a gene: 5. CDR3 sequence: CATSDLALAGPEQYF. The CDR3 DNA sequence: TGTGCCACCAGTGATTTGGCGCTAGCGGGACCCGAGCAGTACTTC.

This clonotype was counted only a few times. The CDR3 is CASSLAVAEETQYF. CDR3 coding DNA: TGCGCCAGCAGCTTGGCGGTAGCGGAAGAGACCCAGTACTTC. V and J are TRBV5-1 and TRBJ2-5, with a tentative D call TRBD2 (6 bases). Trimming took 0 bases from V and 3 from J, leaving 9 bases between them. Germline V gene lookup returns CDR1 SGHRS and CDR2 YFSETQ. The CDR3 sequence is 14 residues long.

The V gene is TRBV28, the J gene TRBJ2-1; D is possibly TRBD2 (6 bases). V gave up 5 bases and J gave up 5 bases, with 16 bases separating them. The CDR3 contains 15 residues. The germline V gene has CDR1 MDHEN and CDR2 SYDVKM. The CDR3 DNA reads TGTGCCAGCAGTAGGGTAAGGCGGGACCACAATGAGCAGTTCTTC. Its protein product is CASSRVRRDHNEQFF.